This T cell receptor (beta chain) was sequenced during a study of T cells in Graves' hyperthyroidism and ophthalmopathy. Study-level points and caveats: Most thyroid clonotypes with frequency above 0.001 were detected in blood.

Graves' hyperthyroidism was deemed stable absent ophthalmopathy progression within 18 months. The CDR3 is made up of 13 amino acids. Germline V lookup: CDR1 SGDLS, CDR2 YYNGEE. V was cut by 3 bases and J by 5 bases, with 11 bases left in between. The sample holds many counts of this clonotype. What it binds is unknown. The CDR3 regions of TCR beta were amplified from RNA transcripts. Carried out on the TCR CDR3, a first-round RT-PCR used the HTBI primer set. TCRdb re-called the multiplex PCR reads with MiXCR, one entry per CDR3 protein. The sample records 530,000 or so distinct CDR3 sequences, roughly 50% being singletons.

The source of this sequence is a woman between 18 and 30 years old with Graves' hyperthyroidism. This sequence joins TRBV9 and TRBJ1-2; D is ambiguous. The sample comprised peripheral blood or thyroid tissue (not recorded which). CDR3 sequence: CASSGLTEYGYTF. The CDR3 DNA reads as TGTGCCAGCAGCGGCTTGACGGAATATGGCTACACCTTC.